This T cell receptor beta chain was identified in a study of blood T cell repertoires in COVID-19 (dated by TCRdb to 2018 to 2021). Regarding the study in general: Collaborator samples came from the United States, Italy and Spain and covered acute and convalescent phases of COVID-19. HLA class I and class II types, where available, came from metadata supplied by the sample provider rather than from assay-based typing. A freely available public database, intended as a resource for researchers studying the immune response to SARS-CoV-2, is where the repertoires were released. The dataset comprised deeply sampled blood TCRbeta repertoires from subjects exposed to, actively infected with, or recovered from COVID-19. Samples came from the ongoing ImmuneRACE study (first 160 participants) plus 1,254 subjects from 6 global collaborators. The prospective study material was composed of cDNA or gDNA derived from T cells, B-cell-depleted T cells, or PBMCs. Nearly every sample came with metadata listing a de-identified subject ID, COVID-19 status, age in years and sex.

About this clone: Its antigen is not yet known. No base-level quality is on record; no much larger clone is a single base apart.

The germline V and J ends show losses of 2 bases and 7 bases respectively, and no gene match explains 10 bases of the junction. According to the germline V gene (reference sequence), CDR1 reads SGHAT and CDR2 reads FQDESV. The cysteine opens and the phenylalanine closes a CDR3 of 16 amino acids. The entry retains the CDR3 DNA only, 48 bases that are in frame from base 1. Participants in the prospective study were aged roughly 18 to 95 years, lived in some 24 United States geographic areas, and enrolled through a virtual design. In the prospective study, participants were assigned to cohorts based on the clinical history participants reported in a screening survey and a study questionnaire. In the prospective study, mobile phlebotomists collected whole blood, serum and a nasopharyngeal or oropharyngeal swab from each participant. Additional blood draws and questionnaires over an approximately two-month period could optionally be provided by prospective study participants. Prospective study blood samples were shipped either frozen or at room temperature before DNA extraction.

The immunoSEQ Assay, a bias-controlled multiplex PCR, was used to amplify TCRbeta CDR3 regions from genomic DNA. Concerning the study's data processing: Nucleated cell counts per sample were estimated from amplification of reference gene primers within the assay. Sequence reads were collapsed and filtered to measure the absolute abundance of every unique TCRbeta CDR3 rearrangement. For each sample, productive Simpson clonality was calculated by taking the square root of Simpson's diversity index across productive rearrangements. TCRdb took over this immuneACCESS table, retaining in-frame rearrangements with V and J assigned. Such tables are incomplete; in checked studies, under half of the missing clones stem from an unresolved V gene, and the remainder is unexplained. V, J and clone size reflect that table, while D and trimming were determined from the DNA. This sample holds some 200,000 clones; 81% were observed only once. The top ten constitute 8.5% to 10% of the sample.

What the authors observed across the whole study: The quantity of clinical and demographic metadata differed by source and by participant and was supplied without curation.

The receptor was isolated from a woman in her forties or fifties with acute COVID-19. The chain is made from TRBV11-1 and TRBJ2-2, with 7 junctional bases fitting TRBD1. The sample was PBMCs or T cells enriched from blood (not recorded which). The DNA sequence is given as TGTGCCAGCAGCTTAAGGACAGGAGGCCTTGGCGGGGAGCTGTTTTTT. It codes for CASSLRTGGLGGELFF.